This T cell receptor (beta chain) derives from a study of metastatic and nonmetastatic thyroid tumors. At the level of the study: Comparison of repertoires was carried out across blood and tumor or nodule tissue from malignant and benign thyroid patients.

Study-level points and caveats: Within blood and tumor, benign nodules reportedly had significantly lower TCR beta diversity than malignant thyroid tumors did.

In the original analysis: For papillary thyroid cancer, a distant-metastasis classifier was constructed from CDR3 differences observed across clinicopathological groups. TCRdb re-clonotyped the PCR reads via MiXCR. In this record, the V and J calls reflect TCRdb's handling and not the investigators' own analysis. The sample lists about 38,000 clones; roughly 26% were seen once. Not a single patient had been given any form of treatment at any point before undergoing thyroid surgery. At least ten counts were recorded for this clone. Its target is unknown. CDR1 LGHDT and CDR2 YNNKEL come from the germline V gene (reference sequence). The CDR3 covers 18 residues. V was pared by 0 bases and J by 4 bases, with 11 bases of the junction left unmatched.

The rearrangement joins TRBV3-1 to TRBJ2-7; 11 bases are shared with TRBD2. The TCR was taken from a female donor with papillary thyroid cancer or a benign thyroid nodule (not recorded which). Some clones in this sample may be carry-over from other donors' samples. Source material: blood. This CDR3 is CASSQDPATLAGEYEQYF. Here the CDR3 DNA reads TGTGCCAGCAGCCAAGACCCCGCCACACTAGCGGGAGAGTACGAGCAGTACTTC.